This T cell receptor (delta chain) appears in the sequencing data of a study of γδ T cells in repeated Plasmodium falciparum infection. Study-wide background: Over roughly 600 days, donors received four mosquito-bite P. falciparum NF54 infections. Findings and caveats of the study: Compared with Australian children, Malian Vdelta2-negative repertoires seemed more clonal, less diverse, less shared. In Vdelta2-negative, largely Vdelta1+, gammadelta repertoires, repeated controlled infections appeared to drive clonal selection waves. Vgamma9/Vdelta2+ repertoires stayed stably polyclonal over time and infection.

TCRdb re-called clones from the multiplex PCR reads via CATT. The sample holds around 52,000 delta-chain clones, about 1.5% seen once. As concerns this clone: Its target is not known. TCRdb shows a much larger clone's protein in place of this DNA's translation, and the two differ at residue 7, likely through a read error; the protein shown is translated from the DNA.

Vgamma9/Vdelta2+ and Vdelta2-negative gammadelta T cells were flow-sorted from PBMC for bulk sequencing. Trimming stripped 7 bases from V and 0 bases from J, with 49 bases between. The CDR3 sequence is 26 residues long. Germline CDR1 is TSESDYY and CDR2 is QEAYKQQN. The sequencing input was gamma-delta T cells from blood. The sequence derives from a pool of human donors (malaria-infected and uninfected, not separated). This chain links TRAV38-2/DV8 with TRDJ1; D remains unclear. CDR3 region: CAYRAYPALLPPGSKVVFRYTDKLIF. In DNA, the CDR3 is TGTGCTTATCGGGCGTACCCAGCGCTCCTGCCTCCCGGGTCAAAAGTGGTATTCAGGTACACCGATAAACTCATCTTT.